This TCR beta chain derives from a study of beta chain features in type 1 diabetes. The study, taken as a whole, reports: No resolution was reached here on whether HLA type influences TCRB rearrangement. In comparison with healthy donors, patients had naive, central memory and Treg TCRB repertoires that appeared more similar.

Germline lookup yields CDR1 SGHRS and CDR2 YFSETQ. The CDR3 has 17 amino acids. Trimming took 2 bases from V and 6 from J; bases not matched to a gene: 11. All of the isolated RNA was reverse transcribed, so expressed TCRB transcripts were sequenced. Some clones are missing from TCRdb's copy, which holds only in-frame ones; the method was immunoSEQ multiplex PCR. This table holds tens of thousands of clones, roughly three fifths found once. With respect to this clone: What it recognizes is unknown.

The chain has TRBV5-1 and TRBJ2-7, with TRBD2 matching 13 bases. This clonotype was sampled from a woman between 18 and 29 years old in good health. Sequences were obtained from Tregs from blood. The CDR3 loop is CASSFGLAGVATGEQYF. The CDR3 bases are TGCGCCAGCAGCTTCGGACTAGCGGGAGTGGCCACGGGCGAGCAGTACTTC.